The source of this T cell receptor (beta chain) is a study of identical twins. Points from the study as a whole: It was out-of-frame TCR alpha sharing in monozygotic twins that models underestimated. Analyses based on zero insertions could be partly confounded by invariant MAIT and iNKT cells.

Comment on this clonotype: The antigen is unknown.

CDR3 size: 13 residues. From germline, CDR1 is DFQATT and CDR2 SNEGSKA (reference sequence). V lost 3 bases, J lost 8 bases, and 7 bases stayed unmatched. TCRdb used MiXCR to reprocess the 5' RACE reads, holding one entry per CDR3 protein. Here the sample spans some 500,000 distinct CDR3 sequences, around 20% being singletons. These sequences were also reported in another study, on T cells expressing NK-cell markers.

The clonotype comes from a woman between 18 and 29 years old in good health. The genes are TRBV20-1 and TRBJ2-3; 8 positions agree with TRBD2. Sample: CD4+ T cells sorted from blood. CDR3 residues: CSARPWREATQYF. CDR3 DNA sequence: TGCAGTGCTAGGCCCTGGCGGGAGGCTACGCAGTATTTT.